This TCR beta chain was retrieved from a study of blood T cell repertoires in COVID-19. Study in general: Some COVID-19 samples were acute and others convalescent; all came from the United States, Italy and Spain. Sample material is recorded as cDNA or gDNA derived from T cells, B-cell-depleted T cells, or PBMCs.

As processed by the authors: Nucleated cell number was recorded as an estimate derived from reference gene primer amplification. Data came from immunoSEQ multiplex PCR; TCRdb stores just in-frame clones and leaves some out. V and J calls plus clone size are reproduced from that table; the DNA served to infer D and trimming. The sample comprises about 73,000 clones, around four fifths of which are singletons, and around 5% rests with the top ten. This CDR3 contains 11 residues. From germline, CDR1 is GTSNPN and CDR2 SVGIG (reference sequence). Between the trimmed V and J ends, which lost 3 bases and 3 bases, there was a span of 6 bases.

Source material: peripheral blood. The TCR was taken from a man aged 45-65 years with active COVID-19. The chain uses TRBV30 and TRBJ2-7; D gene ambiguous. CDR3 sequence reads: CAWSLNYEQYF. The DNA of the CDR3 is TGTGCCTGGAGCCTTAACTACGAGCAGTACTTC.